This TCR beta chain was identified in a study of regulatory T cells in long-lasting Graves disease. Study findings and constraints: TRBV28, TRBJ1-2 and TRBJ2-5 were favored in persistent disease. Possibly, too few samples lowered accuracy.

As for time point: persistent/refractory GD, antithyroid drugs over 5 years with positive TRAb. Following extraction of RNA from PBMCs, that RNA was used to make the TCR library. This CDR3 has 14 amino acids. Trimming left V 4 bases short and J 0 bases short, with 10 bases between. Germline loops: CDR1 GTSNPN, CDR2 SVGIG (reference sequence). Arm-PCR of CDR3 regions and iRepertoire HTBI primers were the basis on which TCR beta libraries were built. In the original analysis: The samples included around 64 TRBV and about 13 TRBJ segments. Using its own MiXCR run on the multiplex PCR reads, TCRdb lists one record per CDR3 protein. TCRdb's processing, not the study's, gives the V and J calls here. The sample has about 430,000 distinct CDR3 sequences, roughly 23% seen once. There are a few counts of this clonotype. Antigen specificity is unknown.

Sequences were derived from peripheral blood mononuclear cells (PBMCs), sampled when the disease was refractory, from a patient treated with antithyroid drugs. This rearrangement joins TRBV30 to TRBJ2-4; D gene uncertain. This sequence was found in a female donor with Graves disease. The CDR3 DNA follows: TGTGCCTGGACCGGAATGGGAGCCAAAAACATTCAGTACTTC. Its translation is CAWTGMGAKNIQYF.